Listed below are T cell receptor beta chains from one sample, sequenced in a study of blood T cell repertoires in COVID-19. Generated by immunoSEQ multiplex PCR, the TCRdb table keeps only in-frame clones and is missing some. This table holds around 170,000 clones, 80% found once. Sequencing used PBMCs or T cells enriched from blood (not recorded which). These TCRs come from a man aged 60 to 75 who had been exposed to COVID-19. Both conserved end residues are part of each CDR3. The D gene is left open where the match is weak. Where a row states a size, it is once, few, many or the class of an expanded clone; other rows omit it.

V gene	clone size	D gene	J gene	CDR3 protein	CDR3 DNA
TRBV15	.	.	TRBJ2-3	CATSKNRRADTQYF	TGTGCCACCAGCAAGAATAGGAGGGCAGATACGCAGTATTTT
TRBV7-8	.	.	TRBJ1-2	CASSVTGRTDISNYGYTF	TGTGCCAGCAGCGTAACAGGGCGCACCGACATCTCTAACTATGGCTACACCTTC
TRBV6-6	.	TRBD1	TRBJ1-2	CASSQGPTQGAGYGYTF	TGTGCCAGCAGTCAGGGGCCAACACAGGGGGCTGGCTATGGCTACACCTTC
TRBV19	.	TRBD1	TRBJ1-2	CASSLRDRESYGYTF	TGTGCCAGTAGTCTTCGGGACAGGGAAAGCTATGGCTACACCTTC
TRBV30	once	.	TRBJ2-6	CAWSVRGGVGANVLTF	TGTGCCTGGAGTGTCAGGGGAGGGGTTGGGGCCAACGTCCTGACTTTC
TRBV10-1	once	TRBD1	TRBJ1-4	CASRDRGTYYRLFF	TGCGCCAGCAGAGACAGGGGGACCTACTATAGACTGTTTTTT
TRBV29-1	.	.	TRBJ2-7	CSVRVGSYEQYF	TGCAGCGTCAGGGTGGGCTCCTACGAGCAGTACTTC
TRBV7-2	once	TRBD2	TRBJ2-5	CASSLMSAGGRETQYF	TGTGCCAGCAGCCTTATGTCAGCGGGAGGGAGGGAGACCCAGTACTTC
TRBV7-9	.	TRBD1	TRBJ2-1	CASSARSGTGGPPGQFF	TGTGCCAGCAGCGCCAGATCCGGGACAGGGGGCCCCCCCGGGCAGTTCTTC
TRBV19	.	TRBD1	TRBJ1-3	CASSLRGGNTIYF	TGTGCCAGTAGTCTCAGGGGGGGAAACACCATATATTTT
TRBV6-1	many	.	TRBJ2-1	CASSESLNEQFF	TGTGCCAGCAGTGAGAGTCTCAATGAGCAGTTCTTC
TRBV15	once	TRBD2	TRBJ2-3	CATSRDLAGVTDTQYF	TGTGCCACCAGCAGAGACCTAGCGGGGGTCACAGATACGCAGTATTTT
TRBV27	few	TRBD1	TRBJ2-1	CASSPMGQGIEQFF	TGTGCCAGCAGTCCGATGGGACAGGGGATTGAGCAGTTCTTC
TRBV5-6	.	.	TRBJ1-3	CASSLGEVRRSSGNTIYF	TGTGCCAGCAGCTTGGGCGAGGTCAGACGCTCCTCTGGAAACACCATATATTTT
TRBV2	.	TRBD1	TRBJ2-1	CASSDSGQTIIDEQFF	TGTGCCAGCAGCGACTCGGGACAGACAATCATCGATGAGCAGTTCTTC
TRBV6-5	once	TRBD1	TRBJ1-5	CACFGQGSQPQHF	TGTGCCTGTTTCGGACAGGGAAGTCAGCCCCAGCATTTT
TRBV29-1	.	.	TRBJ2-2	CSGWPQKNTGELFF	TGCAGCGGCTGGCCTCAAAAGAACACCGGGGAGCTGTTTTTT
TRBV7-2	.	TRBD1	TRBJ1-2	CASSLLGTVPGYTF	TGTGCCAGCAGCTTATTGGGGACAGTACCCGGCTACACCTTC
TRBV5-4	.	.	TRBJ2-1	CASSLGRGGPYNEQFF	TGTGCCAGCAGCTTGGGGAGGGGCGGCCCCTACAATGAGCAGTTCTTC
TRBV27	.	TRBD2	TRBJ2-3	CASTLAGGPPDTQYF	TGTGCCAGCACGTTAGCGGGAGGGCCACCAGATACGCAGTATTTT
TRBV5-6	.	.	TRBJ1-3	CASSLAWAGGNTIYF	TGTGCCAGCAGCTTGGCCTGGGCAGGCGGAAACACCATATATTTT
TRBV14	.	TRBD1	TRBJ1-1	CASSLRTGGRTEAFF	TGTGCCAGCAGCCTCCGGACAGGGGGGCGAACTGAAGCTTTCTTT
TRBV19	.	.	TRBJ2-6	CANTRKWQGNSGANVLTF	TGTGCCAACACCCGAAAATGGCAGGGGAACTCTGGGGCCAACGTCCTGACTTTC
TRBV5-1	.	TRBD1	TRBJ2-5	CASSGRTGGETQYF	TGCGCCAGCAGCGGACGGACAGGGGGGGAGACCCAGTACTTC
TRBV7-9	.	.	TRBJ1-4	CASSDGQLATNEKLFF	TGTGCCAGCAGCGACGGACAGTTAGCAACTAATGAAAAACTGTTTTTT
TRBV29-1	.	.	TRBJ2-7	CSAQGGFSYEQYF	TGCAGCGCCCAGGGGGGTTTCTCCTACGAGCAGTACTTC